This T cell receptor beta chain appears in the sequencing data of a study of cytomegalovirus exposure and HLA in healthy donors. A note on this clone: Its antigen is unknown.

Primers for the PCR totalled 60 Vbeta and 13 Jbeta. Measured with immunoSEQ multiplex PCR; TCRdb has only the in-frame clones, and not every one. The listing records tens of thousands of clones. Study results and caveats: In a later analysis, the majority of CMV-associated beta chains seemingly showed HLA restriction. There were several of the most significant clusters that appeared linked to common viral pathogens in a later analysis. In an earlier analysis, in some 500 donors, most V segments appeared productive either ~87% or ~30% of the time. Rare TCR sequences predominated, though certain public TCRs were found in many donors.

This CDR3 comprises 14 residues. Germline CDR1 and CDR2: GTSNPN and SVGIG (reference sequence). V gave up 7 bases and J gave up 5 bases; unmatched junction bases: 8. This clonotype originated in a woman in her forties in good health and CMV-seropositive. Sequenced material: PBMCs. This chain connects TRBV30 to TRBJ2-2, with 9 positions matching TRBD1. CDR3 region: CALGQGRWTGELFF. The CDR3 region has the DNA TGTGCCTTGGGACAGGGTCGGTGGACCGGGGAGCTGTTTTTT.